These 23 T cell receptor beta chains were sequenced from one sample in a study of blood T cells in healthy people across ages (dated by TCRdb to the mid-2010s). The method was 5' RACE. TCRdb names Illumina HiSeq 2500 as the instrument used. A second roughly 6 to 12 cycle PCR used a sample-barcoded 5' primer and a J-beta primer mix. TCRdb's own reprocessing of the public reads used fastp at Q25 and MiXCR and kept productive beta chains. Identical CDR3 proteins give one entry, which carries the most common genes and DNA. The sample table holds around 1.5 million distinct CDR3 sequences, of which approximately 60% were seen once. The ten largest clones capture about 6.7% of the sample. The specimen was blood. These receptors originate from a man aged 18 to 30 in good health.

The gene calls are TRBV20-1 and TRBJ1-2; D might be TRBD1 (5 bases). Deletions cut 3 bases from V and 7 bases from J, with 27 bases between. This CDR3 contains 17 residues. Germline-derived CDR1 and CDR2 are DFQATT and SNEGSKA (reference sequence). The CDR3, as DNA: TGCAGTGCTAGTGCTTGGGACGGAGACTTTATCGGACGTGGCTACACCTTC. Translated: CSASAWDGDFIGRGYTF.

This clonotype was seen a single time. CDR3 DNA sequence: TGCGCCAGCAGCATGGGCCGGGCAATTGATGGCTACACCTTC. Translating gives CASSMGRAIDGYTF. V gene TRBV5-1 combines with J gene TRBJ1-2; D is unclear. Trimming stripped 4 bases from V and 6 bases from J, with 16 bases between. Germline assignment: CDR1 SGHRS and CDR2 YFSETQ. This CDR3 comprises 14 residues.

The rearrangement uses TRBV4-1 and TRBJ1-2; the D is unclear. Trimming took off 3 bases at V and 4 bases at J, with 12 bases between the two ends. Germline CDR1 MGHRA, CDR2 YSYEKL. The CDR3 has 14 amino acids. The CDR3 DNA follows: TGCGCCAGCAGCCAGGACCCCAACCCCTATGGCTACACCTTC. Protein: CASSQDPNPYGYTF.

As to this clonotype: At one end the junction does not follow the germline gene, possibly because of a read error. V is TRBV5-5 and J is TRBJ2-1; perhaps TRBD1 as D (6 bases). Germline V CDR1 and CDR2: SGHKS, YYEKEE (reference sequence). There are 14 residues in the CDR3. The CDR3 here is CASSWPGTINEQFF. The CDR3 bases are TGCGCCAGCAGCTGGCCCGGGACAATAAATGAGCAGTTCTTC.

The V gene is TRBV5-1, the J gene TRBJ2-7; D might be TRBD1 (6 bases). The CDR3 has 14 residues. Germline CDR1 SGHRS, CDR2 YFSETQ. Trimming took off 4 bases at V and 5 bases at J, with 16 bases between the two ends. Here the CDR3 reads CASSASRGRNEQYF. The CDR3 DNA follows: TGCGCCAGCAGCGCCTCCAGGGGAAGGAACGAGCAGTACTTC.

The rearrangement links TRBV21-1 to TRBJ2-1. The better agreement between TRBJ2-7 and the DNA end casts doubt on the J call. TRBV21-1 is a listed pseudogene. This CDR3 has 15 residues. CDR3 DNA sequence: TGTGCCAGCAGCAAAGATGGGGATCCGGCCTACGAGCAGTACTTC. Protein: CASSKDGDPAYEQYF.

This clonotype was detected a few times. This chain connects TRBV5-1 to TRBJ2-7, with 10 nucleotides matching TRBD1. J gave up 2 bases and V 4 bases, and 6 bases lay outside the gene matches. The CDR3 is 15 amino acids. Germline V gene lookup returns CDR1 SGHRS and CDR2 YFSETQ. This CDR3 reads CASSPWTGGTYEQYF. In DNA form, the CDR3 reads TGCGCCAGCAGCCCGTGGACAGGGGGAACCTACGAGCAGTACTTC.

The gene calls are TRBV28 and TRBJ1-2; TRBD1 matches at 9 bases. Germline loops: CDR1 MDHEN, CDR2 SYDVKM. Trimming took 5 bases from V and 4 from J; bases not matched to a gene: 23. CDR3 length: 20 amino acids. CDR3 sequence: CASSPSPYLITGGDRYGYTF. For the CDR3, the DNA is TGTGCCAGCAGTCCATCCCCTTACCTCATTACAGGGGGCGATCGCTATGGCTACACCTTC.

This sequence joins TRBV4-1 and TRBJ2-1, with a weak D call TRBD1 (6 bases). The length of the CDR3 is 17 residues. V was trimmed by 3 bases and J by 13 bases, leaving 28 bases between them. Germline V lookup: CDR1 MGHRA, CDR2 YSYEKL. For the CDR3, the DNA is TGCGCCAGCAGCCACGTAGATAATCCGGACAGCCAAGAGACCCAGTTCTTC. Protein product: CASSHVDNPDSQETQFF.

The chain recombines TRBV6-5 with TRBJ2-3; a possible D gene is TRBD2 (5 bases). CDR3 length: 12 residues. CDR1 and CDR2 from the germline V gene are MNHEY and SVGAGI. Trimming cost V 7 bases and J 2 bases, with 7 bases left between them. CDR3 DNA: TGTGCCAGCAAACTAGTCACAGATACGCAGTATTTT. This encodes CASKLVTDTQYF.

The chain employs TRBV18 and TRBJ2-3; the D is unclear. Germline values: CDR1 KGHSH, CDR2 LQKENI. The CDR3 covers 13 residues. V was cut by 0 bases and J by 6 bases, with 7 bases left in between. The CDR3 spells CASSPPSLDTQYF. The CDR3 DNA reads TGTGCCAGCTCACCACCGAGCCTCGATACGCAGTATTTT.

V is TRBV10-3 and J is TRBJ2-6, with D hard to call. Germline CDR1 reads ENHRY; CDR2 reads SYGVKD. There are 13 residues in the CDR3. The V end lost 8 bases, the J end lost 1 base, and 6 bases lay between the germline ends. This CDR3 reads CAILTSGANVLTF. CDR3 coding DNA: TGTGCCATCCTGACGTCTGGGGCCAACGTCCTGACTTTC.

J is TRBJ2-5 and V is TRBV5-4; possibly TRBD1 or TRBD2 for D (5 bases each). The J call may be wrong; the DNA end is better matched by TRBJ2-7. Germline lookup yields CDR1 SGHNT and CDR2 YYREEE (reference sequence). The CDR3 totals 16 residues. The DNA of the CDR3 is TGTGCCAGCAGCTTGGTTGGACATATGGGACCCTACGAGCAGTACTTC. Translated: CASSLVGHMGPYEQYF.

J is TRBJ2-5 and V is TRBV7-6; D is unclear. The CDR3 has 14 amino acids. V was cut by 2 bases and J by 2 bases, with 9 bases left in between. The germline gives CDR1 SGHVS, CDR2 FNYEAQ. The CDR3, as DNA: TGTGCCAGCAGCTTATGGGCGGCACAAGAGACCCAGTACTTC. As protein: CASSLWAAQETQYF.

CDR3 DNA sequence: TGTGCCAGCAGTTTCGCTTGGGGCGCTGAAGCTTTCTTT. Translation: CASSFAWGAEAFF. This chain joins TRBV12-3 or TRBV12-4 and TRBJ1-1; the D gene is possibly TRBD1 (5 bases). CDR3 length: 13 amino acids. V was trimmed by 3 bases and J by 6 bases, leaving 11 bases between them.

The table lists this clonotype with a few counts. This chain connects TRBV10-3 to TRBJ2-7; D is uncertain. The germline V and J ends were trimmed by 4 bases and 2 bases, with 12 bases remaining between them. The V gene's germline CDR1 is ENHRY and CDR2 SYGVKD. CDR3 length equals 14 residues. CDR3 nucleotide sequence: TGTGCCATCAGTGCCTCAGATGGCACCTACGAGCAGTACTTC. Translation gives CAISASDGTYEQYF.

V and J are TRBV4-3 and TRBJ1-2, with 7 bases aligning to TRBD1. V was pared by 0 bases and J by 7 bases, with 11 bases of the junction left unmatched. Germline lookup yields CDR1 LGHNA and CDR2 YSLEER. The CDR3 totals 16 residues. CDR3 sequence reads: CASSQESAGGSGGYTF. CDR3 DNA: TGCGCCAGCAGCCAAGAGTCGGCAGGGGGTTCGGGTGGCTACACCTTC.

This clonotype was observed once. The chain combines TRBV15 with TRBJ2-7; 7 bases line up with TRBD2. The germline gives CDR1 LNHNV, CDR2 YYDKDF (reference sequence). CDR3 length equals 16 residues. J gave up 7 bases and V 1 base, and 13 bases lay outside the gene matches. This chain's CDR3 is CATSRGKAGLYNEQYF. The DNA for the CDR3 is TGTGCCACCAGCAGAGGGAAAGCGGGGCTCTACAATGAGCAGTACTTC.

The genes are TRBV25-1 and TRBJ2-5; a weak D match, TRBD1 (6 bases). The germline V gene encodes CDR1 MGHDK and CDR2 SYGVNS. V was pared by 3 bases and J by 4 bases, with 9 bases between. The CDR3 runs 13 residues. The CDR3 region is CASSEGALETQYF. For the CDR3, the DNA is TGTGCCAGCAGTGAGGGGGCACTAGAGACCCAGTACTTC. The full variable domain, with the rest looked up from reference TRBV25-1 and TRBJ2-5, is EADIYQTPRYLVIGTGKKITLECSQTMGHDKMYWYQQDPGMELHLIHYSYGVNSTEKGDLSSESTVSRIRTEHFPLTLESARPSHTSQYLCASSEGALETQYFGPGTRLLVL.

The chain employs TRBV15 and TRBJ2-3; D not resolved. Germline V gene sequence: CDR1 LNHNV, CDR2 YYDKDF (reference sequence). V shed 0 bases and J shed 2 bases, with 3 bases lying between them. The CDR3 totals 13 residues. The CDR3 loop is CATSRDVTDTQYF. In nucleotides, the CDR3 is TGTGCCACCAGCAGAGATGTCACAGATACGCAGTATTTT.

This clonotype came up a few times. The chain employs TRBV6-2 or TRBV6-3 and TRBJ2-7, with D maybe TRBD1 (5 bases). The CDR3 has 13 residues. V was cut by 6 bases and J by 2 bases, with 11 bases left in between. Germline CDR1 MNHEY, CDR2 SVGEGT. CDR3 coding DNA: TGTGCCAGCAGAGACAGCGAGCCCTACGAGCAGTACTTC. Its translation: CASRDSEPYEQYF.

The chain joins TRBV7-8 to TRBJ2-1; 14 bases fit TRBD2. Germline lookup yields CDR1 SGHVS and CDR2 FQNEAQ. V lost 4 bases and J lost 2; bases outside the gene matches: 19. This CDR3 contains 22 residues. The CDR3 protein is CASSSGRMPGLAGAAAYNEQFF. CDR3 nucleotides: TGTGCCAGCAGCTCCGGACGTATGCCGGGACTAGCGGGAGCGGCGGCCTACAATGAGCAGTTCTTC. Complete variable domain (other parts from reference TRBV7-8 and TRBJ2-1): GAGVSQSPRYKVAKRGQDVALRCDPISGHVSLFWYQQALGQGPEFLTYFQNEAQLDKSGLPSDRFFAERPEGSVSTLKIQRTQQEDSAVYLCASSSGRMPGLAGAAAYNEQFFGPGTRLTVL.

This chain joins TRBV5-1 and TRBJ2-1, with D possibly being TRBD1 (5 bases). Trimming stripped 0 bases from V and 6 bases from J, with 13 bases between. CDR1 and CDR2 (germline): SGHRS, YFSETQ. This CDR3 spans 15 amino acids. The CDR3 loop reads CASSLVPGSFNEQFF. CDR3 coding DNA: TGCGCCAGCAGCTTGGTCCCAGGGTCTTTCAATGAGCAGTTCTTC.